The following is a T cell receptor (beta chain) sequence with its context. Its antigen remains unknown. Sequencing used cDNA as its template, made by extracting RNA and reverse transcribing it. Profiling relied on immunoSEQ multiplex PCR, and the TCRdb table lists in-frame clones only, not all of them. The table includes under 200,000 clones, less than 70% detected once. This entry is derived from a study of CD8+ T cells in alopecia areata. Study in general: Dosing spanned 6 to 18 months on tofacitinib, then 6 months off drug.

The study, taken as a whole, reports: The study found that many expanded lesional clones persisted in scalp and blood during tofacitinib. It was lesional scalp, especially alopecia totalis/universalis, that showed higher clonality than normal scalp. For baseline CD8+ expansion, any link to response stays uncertain with one nonresponder.

The treatment: oral pan-JAK inhibitor, 5-10 mg twice daily. The J segment lost 1 base and the V segment lost 2 bases, leaving 3 bases of the junction unmatched. Germline V gene lookup returns CDR1 ENHRY and CDR2 SYGVKD. The CDR3 has 15 amino acids. The sequence derives from a human donor with alopecia areata. The rearrangement uses TRBV10-3 and TRBJ2-3; 7 bases map to TRBD1. The sequenced sample was CD4+ T cells sorted from blood, obtained at week 24, from a patient treated with tofacitinib. Here the CDR3 reads CAISEGGTGTDTQYF. In DNA, the CDR3 is TGTGCCATCAGTGAGGGTGGGACAGGCACAGATACGCAGTATTTT.